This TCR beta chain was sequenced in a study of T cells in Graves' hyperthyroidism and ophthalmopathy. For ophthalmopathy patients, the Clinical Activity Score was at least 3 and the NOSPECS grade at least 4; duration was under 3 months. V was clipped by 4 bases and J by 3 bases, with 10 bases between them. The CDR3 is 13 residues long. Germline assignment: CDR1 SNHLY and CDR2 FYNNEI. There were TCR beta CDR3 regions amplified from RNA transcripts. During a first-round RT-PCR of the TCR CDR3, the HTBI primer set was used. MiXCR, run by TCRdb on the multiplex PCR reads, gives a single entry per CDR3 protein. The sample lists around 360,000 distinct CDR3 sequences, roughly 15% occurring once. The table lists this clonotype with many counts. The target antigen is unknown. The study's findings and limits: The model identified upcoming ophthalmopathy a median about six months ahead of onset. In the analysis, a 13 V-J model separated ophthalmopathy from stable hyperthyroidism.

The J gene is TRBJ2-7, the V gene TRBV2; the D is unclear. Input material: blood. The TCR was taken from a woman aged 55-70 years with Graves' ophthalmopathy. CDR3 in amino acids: CASSGNAGYEQYF. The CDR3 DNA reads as TGTGCCAGCAGTGGAAACGCAGGCTACGAGCAGTACTTC.